The entry below gives a single T cell receptor beta chain sequence along with its context. TCRs were sequenced from a few patients responding to pembrolizumab. The CDR3 is 15 residues long. Germline assignment: CDR1 SGHAT and CDR2 FQNNGV. V was clipped by 4 bases and J by 4 bases, with 13 bases between them. The data belong to a study of PD-1 blockade in mismatch repair-deficient tumors. Clones were read by immunoSEQ multiplex PCR, and TCRdb kept only the in-frame ones, dropping some. The sample carries about 110,000 clones, around three quarters recorded once. Sequenced here: peripheral blood, sampled about 13 months after starting pembrolizumab. The source of this sequence is an adult with mismatch repair-deficient cancer. The chain links TRBV11-2 to TRBJ2-2, with no clear D. The CDR3 region has the DNA TGTGCCAGCAGCTGGACCTCTTGGGCCACCGGGGAGCTGTTTTTT. This sequence encodes CASSWTSWATGELFF.